The 25 T cell receptor beta chains below were found in one sample sequenced in a study of blood T cell repertoires in COVID-19 (dated by TCRdb to the early 2020s). Receptor amplification or capture employed the immunoSEQ multiplex PCR assay. TCRdb took over this immuneACCESS table, retaining in-frame rearrangements with V and J assigned. Such tables are incomplete; in checked studies, under half of the missing clones stem from an unresolved V gene, and the remainder is unexplained. This sample has roughly 230,000 clones in its table, and approximately 83% of those were observed once. 6% to 9.5% of the sample lies in the top ten. The sample comprised peripheral blood. The receptors were sampled from a woman in her forties or fifties with acute or convalescent COVID-19.

The CDR3 DNA is TGTGCCAGCAGCCCTCGGACAGGGGGCGGCTATGGCTACACCTTC. Amino acids: CASSPRTGGGYGYTF. The rearrangement joins TRBV28 to TRBJ1-2, with TRBD1 identical over 11 bases. Germline trimming cut 6 bases from V and 4 bases from J; bases unmatched to any gene: 7. This CDR3 is built from 15 residues. Germline V lookup: CDR1 MDHEN, CDR2 SYDVKM.

The rearrangement joins TRBV5-8 to TRBJ2-5; D is unresolved. V lost 2 bases, J lost 4 bases, and 12 bases lay in between. The V gene's germline CDR1 is SGHTS and CDR2 YDEGEE. The CDR3 runs 14 residues. The CDR3 region has the DNA TGTGCCAGCAGCTTAATCGACTCGCGAGAGACCCAGTACTTC. Amino acids: CASSLIDSRETQYF.

The rearrangement links TRBV4-2 to TRBJ2-1; 9 bases agree with TRBD1. Looked up from germline, CDR1 is LGHNA and CDR2 is YNFKEQ. V gave up 5 bases and J gave up 0 bases; unmatched junction bases: 8. The CDR3 loop spans 17 amino acids. The CDR3 protein is CASSRQGGGGSYNEQFF. The CDR3 nucleotides read TGTGCCAGCAGCAGACAGGGGGGAGGGGGCTCCTACAATGAGCAGTTCTTC.

This chain connects TRBV10-3 to TRBJ1-2; TRBD1 matches at 7 bases. Unmatched junction bases numbered 5, after V lost 4 bases and J lost 6 bases. The CDR3 loop spans 13 amino acids. Germline values: CDR1 ENHRY, CDR2 SYGVKD. CDR3 nucleotide sequence: TGTGCCATCAGTGTGACAGGGAGCGATGGCTACACCTTC. Its translation is CAISVTGSDGYTF.

This clone was picked up one time. The V gene is TRBV2, the J gene TRBJ2-7; 9 bases are a match to TRBD2. From germline, CDR1 is SNHLY and CDR2 FYNNEI. After removal of 11 bases from V and 8 bases from J, the junction contained 7 bases not matched to a gene. There are 11 residues in the CDR3. The CDR3 is CAGRLAEKQYF. CDR3 sequence (DNA): TGTGCCGGGAGACTAGCGGAAAAGCAGTACTTC.

This clone was detected only a few times. The rearrangement links TRBV7-2 to TRBJ2-7; 7 positions agree with TRBD2. Looked up from germline, CDR1 is SGHTA and CDR2 is FQGNSA. V was pared by 5 bases and J by 3 bases, with 10 bases of the junction left unmatched. The CDR3 contains 15 residues. CDR3 in DNA: TGTGCCAGCAGCGCGGGGGTTAGCGACCTCTACGAGCAGTACTTC. The encoded protein is CASSAGVSDLYEQYF.

This clone was detected only once. The rearrangement uses TRBV28 and TRBJ2-7; TRBD2 might be the D (6 bases). From germline, CDR1 is MDHEN and CDR2 SYDVKM. Trimming took off 1 base at V and 7 bases at J, with 14 bases between the two ends. The CDR3 sequence is 14 residues long. The CDR3: CASSLSFRGKEQYF. Written as DNA, the CDR3 is TGTGCCAGCAGTTTATCTTTTCGGGGGAAGGAGCAGTACTTC.

A word on this clone: The identical CDR3 is also encoded by other nucleotide sequences in the sample. The chain has TRBV20-1 and TRBJ2-7; D is undetermined. Trimming shortened V by 3 bases and J by 0 bases, and 6 bases separated the two germline ends. The CDR3 extends over 12 amino acids. Germline CDR1 reads DFQATT; CDR2 reads SNEGSKA (reference sequence). The chain's CDR3 is CSASRSSYEQYF. In nucleotides, the CDR3 is TGCAGTGCTAGTCGTAGCTCCTACGAGCAGTACTTC.

This clone was seen only a few times. The chain recombines TRBV24-1 with TRBJ2-6; possible D gene TRBD1, 6 bases. Germline CDR1 KGHDR, CDR2 SFDVKD. The CDR3 covers 15 residues. Between the trimmed V and J ends, which lost 3 bases and 4 bases, there was a span of 9 bases. The CDR3 coding sequence is TGTGCCACCAGTGATACAGGGCCCGGGGCCAACGTCCTGACTTTC. It is translated as CATSDTGPGANVLTF.

The V call is TRBV9, the J call TRBJ2-7; 10 bases agree with TRBD1. CDR1 is SGDLS and CDR2 is YYNGEE in the germline V gene. The CDR3 spans 15 residues. With V trimmed by 4 bases and J by 4 bases, 8 bases remained unmatched. The CDR3 spells CASSPRGDRGYEQYF. The CDR3 coding sequence is TGTGCCAGCAGCCCGAGGGGGGACAGGGGTTACGAGCAGTACTTC.

Here the CDR3 DNA reads TGTGCCAGTAGACAGGGGACTAGCACAGATACGCAGTATTTT. It specifies CASRQGTSTDTQYF. The rearrangement joins TRBV27 to TRBJ2-3, with TRBD1 matching over 8 bases. The CDR3 is 14 amino acids. J lost 0 bases, V lost 9 bases, and 5 bases had no gene match. Germline CDR1 MNHEY, CDR2 SMNVEV (reference sequence).

The chain has TRBV5-1 and TRBJ2-7; possible D gene TRBD1, 7 bases. Germline assignment: CDR1 SGHRS and CDR2 YFSETQ. The ends were cut back, 6 bases at V and 5 bases at J, with 15 bases in the middle. This CDR3 is built from 13 residues. The CDR3 nucleotides are TGCGCCAGCACGACAGGGACTGTCAACGAGCAGTACTTC. Amino acids: CASTTGTVNEQYF.

The chain carries TRBV28 and TRBJ1-2; 10 bases are a match to TRBD1. After removal of 5 bases from V and 8 bases from J, the junction contained 8 bases not matched to a gene. The CDR3 has 14 residues. Germline lookup yields CDR1 MDHEN and CDR2 SYDVKM. CDR3 sequence reads: CASSQGTGVGGYTF. Here the CDR3 DNA reads TGTGCCAGCAGTCAAGGGACAGGGGTGGGCGGCTACACCTTC.

This rearrangement joins TRBV28 to TRBJ1-3; D perhaps matches TRBD1 (6 bases). The germline CDR1 and CDR2 sequences are MDHEN and SYDVKM. The CDR3 is 16 amino acids. Trimming stripped 7 bases from V and 0 bases from J, with 16 bases between. The CDR3 sequence: CASKDREQGSGNTIYF. CDR3 coding DNA: TGTGCCAGCAAAGACCGGGAACAGGGCTCTGGAAACACCATATATTTT.

V is TRBV7-2 and J is TRBJ2-5; D is possibly TRBD2 (7 bases). The ends were cut back, 4 bases at V and 4 bases at J, with 16 bases in the middle. CDR1 is SGHTA, CDR2 FQGNSA, per germline. The CDR3 consists of 15 residues. The CDR3 protein is CASSYRDGGRETQYF. The CDR3 DNA reads as TGTGCCAGCAGCTATAGGGACGGGGGGCGAGAGACCCAGTACTTC.

CDR3 sequence reads: CASSQQGKAFF. The CDR3 DNA reads TGTGCCAGCAGCCAACAGGGTAAAGCTTTCTTT. J is TRBJ1-1 and V is TRBV3-1 (or the pseudogene TRBV3-2); D is possibly TRBD1 (5 bases). Trimming left V 2 bases short and J 9 bases short, with 7 bases between. The CDR3 loop spans 11 amino acids. CDR1 and CDR2 from the germline V gene are LGHDT and YNNKEL (reference sequence).

This clone was seen just once. The CDR3 nucleotides read TGTGCCAGCAGTGACGGGACTAGCGGGGGCAATGAGCAGTTCTTC. Translation gives CASSDGTSGGNEQFF. The genes are TRBV6-4 and TRBJ2-1, with 14 bases identical to TRBD2. This CDR3 contains 15 residues. Germline values: CDR1 MRHNA, CDR2 SNTAGT. Losses at the gene ends were 2 bases for V and 6 bases for J; bases not matched to a gene: 0.

In this sample, this clone turned up a few times. The rearrangement joins TRBV28 to TRBJ2-7, with a tentative D call TRBD2 (5 bases). This CDR3 spans 15 amino acids. Per germline, CDR1 MDHEN and CDR2 SYDVKM. V lost 6 bases, J lost 4 bases, and 19 bases lay in between. CDR3 coding DNA: TGTGCCAGCAGCCGCTGGGGAGCGGCTCAATACGAGCAGTACTTC. It specifies CASSRWGAAQYEQYF.

This clone turned up a few times. This chain connects TRBV28 to TRBJ2-7; TRBD1 aligns across 8 bases. CDR1 is MDHEN and CDR2 is SYDVKM in the germline V gene. This CDR3 contains 13 residues. J gave up 7 bases and V 5 bases, and 7 bases lay outside the gene matches. CDR3 coding DNA: TGTGCCAGCAGTACAGGGGGGTCGAGAGAGCAGTACTTC. Its protein product is CASSTGGSREQYF. The full variable domain, rest sourced from reference TRBV28 and TRBJ2-7, is DVKVTQSSRYLVKRTGEKVFLECVQDMDHENMFWYRQDPGLGLRLIYFSYDVKMKEKGDIPEGYSVSREKKERFSLILESASTNQTSMYLCASSTGGSREQYFGPGTRLTVT.

The chain links TRBV28 to TRBJ1-5, with D possibly matching TRBD1 (5 bases). The CDR3 runs 16 residues. V lost 7 bases and J 2 bases, leaving 18 bases between the germline ends. Germline CDR1 is MDHEN and CDR2 is SYDVKM. CDR3 coding DNA: TGTGCCAGCACTCCAGGGTACGACAAGGGCAATCAGCCCCAGCATTTT. Residues: CASTPGYDKGNQPQHF.

Worth noting for this clone: This same CDR3 is encoded by further DNA sequences in the sample. This chain joins TRBV28 and TRBJ1-1; 10 bases fit TRBD1. This CDR3 comprises 14 residues. The ends lost 5 bases at V and 4 bases at J; junction bases unmatched: 4. Germline V CDR1 and CDR2: MDHEN, SYDVKM. The CDR3 here is CASSPRTGGTEAFF. CDR3 in DNA: TGTGCCAGCAGTCCGCGGACAGGGGGCACTGAAGCTTTCTTT.

This chain connects TRBV5-6 to TRBJ2-4; D might be TRBD1 (5 bases). Deletions cut 0 bases from V and 3 bases from J, with 7 bases between. The CDR3 spans 14 residues. Germline lookup yields CDR1 SGHDT and CDR2 YYEEEE. The CDR3 reads CASSLGQNKNIQYF. DNA for the CDR3: TGTGCCAGCAGCTTGGGACAGAACAAAAACATTCAGTACTTC.

This chain joins TRBV28 and TRBJ2-2; perhaps TRBD2 as D (7 bases). Trimming left V 7 bases short and J 6 bases short, with 21 bases between. Germline V lookup: CDR1 MDHEN, CDR2 SYDVKM. The CDR3 runs to 16 residues. The CDR3 loop is CASNLLGGGRAGELFF. For the CDR3, the DNA is TGTGCCAGCAACCTCCTTGGGGGGGGCCGGGCCGGGGAGCTGTTTTTT.

The CDR3 protein is CASSGHRGNDSPLHF. The CDR3 nucleotides read TGTGCCAGCAGCGGCCACAGGGGGAACGATTCACCCCTCCACTTT. The V call is TRBV5-6, the J call TRBJ1-6; 8 positions agree with TRBD1. The germline gives CDR1 SGHDT, CDR2 YYEEEE. The CDR3 runs 15 residues. Unmatched junction bases numbered 8, after V lost 4 bases and J lost 8 bases.

V usage is TRBV12-3 or TRBV12-4 and J usage is TRBJ1-5; D uncertain. The V and J ends lost 3 bases and 0 bases respectively, with 3 bases between them. This CDR3 region has 13 residues. The CDR3 reads CASSFNSNQPQHF. DNA for the CDR3: TGTGCCAGCAGTTTTAATAGCAATCAGCCCCAGCATTTT.